This TCR beta chain appears in the sequencing data of a study of T cell changes during pregnancy in multiple sclerosis. Sequencing used immunoSEQ multiplex PCR; TCRdb keeps in-frame clones, though not all of them. The sample shows 40,000 to 60,000 clones, about 93% of them seen only once. Between the trimmed V and J ends, which lost 0 bases and 6 bases, there was a span of 11 bases. Germline CDR1 reads KGHSH; CDR2 reads LQKENI. This CDR3 is built from 14 residues. This rearrangement joins TRBV18 to TRBJ1-2; a possible D gene is TRBD1 (6 bases). This specimen consisted of CD4+ T cells from peripheral blood mononuclear cells, obtained in the third trimester of pregnancy. This TCR derives from a female donor with multiple sclerosis, enrolled in a pregnancy study. CDR3 region: CASSPPVQGHGYTF. CDR3 nucleotides: TGTGCCAGCTCACCACCAGTACAGGGCCATGGCTACACCTTC.